Below are 19 T cell receptor beta chains sequenced from a single sample in a study of T cell repertoires in cytomegalovirus infection. TCRdb reprocessed the reads with MiXCR, giving one entry per CDR3 protein. The repertoire holds under 300,000 distinct CDR3 sequences, with over 15% as singletons. The sample was CD8+ T cells from PBMCs. The receptor source for this set is a human donor in good health (CMV status not recorded). Some clones in this sample may be carry-over from other donors' samples.

This clonotype was counted ten times or more. The chain links TRBV7-2 to TRBJ2-7; D might be TRBD1 (5 bases). Looked up from germline, CDR1 is SGHTA and CDR2 is FQGNSA. This CDR3 region has 13 residues. V was cut by 1 base and J by 7 bases, with 11 bases left in between. CDR3 sequence reads: CASSLDSGKEQYF. CDR3 nucleotide sequence: TGTGCCAGCAGCTTAGATTCAGGGAAAGAGCAGTACTTC.

At least ten counts were recorded for this clonotype. The chain recombines TRBV24-1 with TRBJ2-1; TRBD1 matches 9 bases. V gave up 5 bases and J gave up 0 bases; unmatched junction bases: 10. The germline V gene has CDR1 KGHDR and CDR2 SFDVKD. The CDR3 totals 18 residues. The CDR3 DNA follows: TGTGCCACCAGTGGGGACAGGGACACAAGGAGCTCCTACAATGAGCAGTTCTTC. It encodes CATSGDRDTRSSYNEQFF.

The chain is built from TRBV2 and TRBJ1-2; D is unclear. V dropped 0 bases and J dropped 3 bases, with 5 bases sitting between them. CDR1 SNHLY and CDR2 FYNNEI come from the germline V gene. The CDR3 consists of 13 residues. DNA for the CDR3: TGTGCCAGCAGTGAAGCTACAGACTATGGCTACACCTTC. Translated, it gives CASSEATDYGYTF.

This clonotype was counted at least ten times. The chain is built from TRBV7-2 and TRBJ1-1; D not certain. V was clipped by 1 base and J by 12 bases, with 21 bases between them. Per germline, CDR1 SGHTA and CDR2 FQGNSA. CDR3 length: 15 residues. The CDR3 DNA reads as TGTGCCAGCAGCTTAGGGAGGCAGGTCCCTCCTTCTACTTTCTTT. Its translation: CASSLGRQVPPSTFF.

Ten or more counts support this clonotype. V is TRBV7-9 and J is TRBJ1-5; no reliable D call. The germline V and J ends were trimmed by 4 bases and 3 bases, with 16 bases remaining between them. The CDR3 runs 16 residues. Germline V gene data show CDR1 as SEHNR and CDR2 as FQNEAQ (reference sequence). The CDR3, as DNA: TGTGCCAGCAGCTCCGCCGCGGAAGACGCCAATCAGCCCCAGCATTTT. Amino acids: CASSSAAEDANQPQHF.

The chain employs TRBV19 and TRBJ2-3; TRBD1 is a possible D gene (6 bases). V shed 2 bases and J shed 0 bases, with 6 bases lying between them. Germline lookup yields CDR1 LNHDA and CDR2 SQIVND (reference sequence). The CDR3 spans 14 residues. CDR3 bases: TGTGCCAGTAGTATACAGGGGAGCACAGATACGCAGTATTTT. Translated: CASSIQGSTDTQYF.

This clonotype was seen just once. This chain links TRBV13 with TRBJ2-3, with D uncertain. There are 14 residues in the CDR3. V gave up 4 bases and J gave up 2 bases, with 10 bases separating them. The germline V gene has CDR1 PRHDT and CDR2 FYEKMQ (reference sequence). The CDR3 DNA follows: TGTGCCAGCAGCTCCACTCAATTCACAGATACGCAGTATTTT. Amino acids: CASSSTQFTDTQYF.

As for this clonotype: The junction and the germline gene differ at one end; a read error may be behind it. The chain links TRBV5-6 to TRBJ2-7; the match to TRBD1 covers 10 bases. CDR3 length: 16 residues. The germline V gene has CDR1 SGHDT and CDR2 YYEEEE. CDR3 in DNA: TGTGCCAACAGCACGGACAGGGGGGCAAGCTCCTACGAGCAGTACTTC. It translates to CANSTDRGASSYEQYF.

This clonotype was seen a handful of times. The chain is built from TRBV27 and TRBJ1-2, with D maybe TRBD1 (6 bases). Germline loops: CDR1 MNHEY, CDR2 SMNVEV (reference sequence). Trimming took 4 bases from V and 2 from J, leaving 11 bases between them. The CDR3 covers 14 residues. In DNA, the CDR3 is TGTGCCAGCAGTTCACAGACAGGAAACTATGGCTACACCTTC. Amino acids: CASSSQTGNYGYTF.

This clonotype appeared many times. The chain recombines TRBV7-9 with TRBJ1-4; no clear D gene. CDR1 is SEHNR, CDR2 FQNEAQ, per germline (reference sequence). The germline V and J ends were trimmed by 1 base and 4 bases, with 16 bases remaining between them. CDR3 length equals 17 residues. In nucleotides, the CDR3 is TGTGCCAGCAGCTTAGGAGCCCGGTTGTGGAGTAATGAAAAACTGTTTTTT. Amino acids: CASSLGARLWSNEKLFF.

This clonotype was observed many times. The chain links TRBV10-3 to TRBJ2-2, with D unresolved. CDR3 length equals 14 residues. With 0 bases removed from V and 6 bases from J, the gap between germline ends came to 8 bases. Germline CDR1 and CDR2: ENHRY and SYGVKD. The CDR3 bases are TGTGCCATCAGTGAGTCGGTGGGTTCCGGGGAGCTGTTTTTT. This encodes CAISESVGSGELFF.

On this clonotype: This likely comes from a read error, as the CDR3 has no conserved phenylalanine or tryptophan at its end. The DNA is left out, because the CDR3 cannot be placed on it with certainty; the CDR3 is given as TCRdb lists it. The chain has TRBV28 and TRBJ1-2; TRBD1, the table's D call, was not compared with the DNA. CDR1 is MDHEN, CDR2 SYDVKM, per germline. The CDR3 contains 13 residues when both ends are counted. CDR3: CASSSTSGQALPL.

The CDR3 is CASSALGGFMNTEAFF. The CDR3 DNA is TGTGCCAGTAGTGCCCTGGGTGGGTTCATGAACACTGAAGCTTTCTTT. V usage is TRBV19 and J usage is TRBJ1-1; D uncertain. The germline gives CDR1 LNHDA, CDR2 SQIVND (reference sequence). There are 16 residues in the CDR3. Trimming stripped 5 bases from V and 0 bases from J, with 16 bases between.

The V and J genes are TRBV9 and TRBJ2-3, with D tentatively TRBD1 (7 bases). Germline V CDR1 and CDR2: SGDLS, YYNGEE. This CDR3 region has 16 residues. Deletions cut 2 bases from V and 5 bases from J, with 18 bases between. The chain's CDR3 is CASSVGGGGLGDTQYF. As DNA, the CDR3 is TGTGCCAGCAGCGTCGGAGGAGGGGGCTTGGGAGATACGCAGTATTTT.

This clonotype appeared many times. V usage is TRBV28 and J usage is TRBJ1-5, with 7 positions matching TRBD1. The germline V gene has CDR1 MDHEN and CDR2 SYDVKM. V dropped 4 bases and J dropped 4; count of bases not matched to a gene: 16. The CDR3 has 18 amino acids. In DNA, the CDR3 is TGTGCCAGCAGTTCGAGCCGTATCACAGGGGTGGGGAATCAGCCCCAGCATTTT. It is translated as CASSSSRITGVGNQPQHF.

The V gene is TRBV4-1, the J gene TRBJ1-2, with D possibly matching TRBD1 (5 bases). Germline V gene sequence: CDR1 MGHRA, CDR2 YSYEKL. This CDR3 has 15 amino acids. V was clipped by 3 bases and J by 2 bases, with 13 bases between them. The CDR3 sequence: CASSHQAAGNYGYTF. The CDR3 DNA reads TGCGCCAGCAGCCACCAGGCGGCAGGGAACTATGGCTACACCTTC.

The chain has TRBV7-4 and TRBJ2-7; weak D call: TRBD1 (5 bases). The CDR3 extends over 13 amino acids. Germline values: CDR1 SGHVT, CDR2 SQSDAQ. The V and J ends lost 6 bases and 6 bases respectively, with 15 bases between them. The CDR3 spells CASRTGLDLEQYF. CDR3 nucleotides: TGTGCCAGCAGAACAGGATTGGACCTCGAGCAGTACTTC. Full variable domain (outside the CDR3, taken from reference TRBV7-4 and TRBJ2-7): GAGVSQSPRYKVAKRGRDVALRCDSISGHVTLYWYRQTLGQGSEVLTYSQSDAQRDKSGRPSGRFSAERPERSVSTLKIQRTEQGDSAVYLCASRTGLDLEQYFGPGTRLTVT.

In its sample, this clonotype was seen once. The chain couples TRBV7-9 to TRBJ2-1, with 12 positions matching TRBD1. From germline, CDR1 is SEHNR and CDR2 FQNEAQ (reference sequence). The CDR3 is 16 residues long. The trim removed 5 bases at V and 2 bases at J, leaving 4 bases unmatched. CDR3 region: CASSPGQGATYNEQFF. The CDR3 DNA is TGTGCCAGCAGCCCGGGACAGGGGGCCACCTACAATGAGCAGTTCTTC.

This clonotype was counted many times. This sequence joins TRBV7-9 and TRBJ2-1, with 7 bases that match TRBD2. The CDR3 contains 16 residues. In germline, CDR1 is SEHNR, CDR2 FQNEAQ (reference sequence). V dropped 5 bases and J dropped 4; count of bases not matched to a gene: 11. CDR3 DNA: TGTGCCAGCAGCCCCGGAGCTAGCGGCATATACAATGAGCAGTTCTTC. It specifies CASSPGASGIYNEQFF.